This is a list of T cell receptor beta chains from one sample in a study of cytomegalovirus exposure and HLA in healthy donors. Sequenced by immunoSEQ multiplex PCR; TCRdb stores in-frame clones only, minus some. The sample has about 90,000 clones; almost 85% are singletons. Material: PBMCs. The receptor source for this set is a woman between 18 and 29 years old in good health and CMV-seropositive. Both conserved end residues are part of each CDR3. Each record gives: V gene, D gene, CDR3 length, CDR3 protein. D genes are given only for firm matches.

TRBV27 | TRBD2 | 15 | CASSPRGGSYNEQFF
TRBV5-1 | TRBD2 | 15 | CASSMAGGISYEQYF
TRBV6-5 | . | 15 | CASSYSGDNTNEQFF
TRBV7-9 | TRBD1 | 14 | CASSSRDRAYEQYF
TRBV5-5 | . | 14 | CASSSGVTGGEQYF
TRBV5-1 | . | 14 | CASSFGGLQYGYTF
TRBV11-1 | TRBD1 | 15 | CASSLPRQGTDIQYF
TRBV4-1 | TRBD2 | 15 | CASSQVSGGYNEQFF
TRBV5-1 | . | 15 | CASSPGQPYQETQYF
TRBV27 | . | 14 | CASSLQPQNNEQFF
TRBV9 | TRBD2 | 16 | CASSVDFGGGGETQYF
TRBV7-2 | . | 15 | CASSLEPQMSYEQYF
TRBV9 | . | 16 | CASSPPGVRGYEKLFF
TRBV10-3 | . | 14 | CAISESTITNGYTF
TRBV28 | TRBD2 | 15 | CASSKALVGGNEQFF
TRBV5-1 | TRBD1 | 16 | CASSGQGGRDNYGYTF
TRBV5-1 | TRBD2 | 15 | CASSLLAGGTDTQYF
TRBV28 | . | 13 | CASSQGLRTEAFF
TRBV7-2 | . | 13 | CASNLSRVSPLHF
TRBV10-1 | . | 15 | CASSGSGQNQETQYF
TRBV18 | . | 15 | CASSPIEGVTGELFF
TRBV7-6 | TRBD2 | 14 | CASSLGGGTYEQYF
TRBV5-4 | . | 12 | CASSQNTDTQYF
TRBV5-4 | . | 18 | CASSPIGGVTGFNEKLFF
TRBV7-2 | . | 14 | CASSTYRAPDGYTF
TRBV2 | . | 15 | CASSEQQGLNQPQHF
TRBV4-1 | TRBD1 | 15 | CASSQVVRGNYGYTF
TRBV27 | . | 13 | CASSPHDTDTQYF
TRBV29-1 | . | 12 | CSGGVEYNEQFF
TRBV7-9 | . | 15 | CASSSHGGANQPQHF
TRBV5-1 | . | 14 | CASSLGYSSYEQYF
TRBV2 | . | 14 | CASSVGSSGNTIYF
TRBV5-1 | . | 16 | CASSPWGGQATDTQYF
TRBV6-6 | TRBD1 | 16 | CASRWAGGSSGNTIYF
TRBV7-9 | . | 14 | CASILGGNTGELFF
TRBV6-1 | . | 15 | CASSSLGGTDTEAFF
TRBV5-1 | . | 16 | CASSVLGAEMNTEAFF
TRBV7-9 | TRBD1 | 18 | CASSLALETGGYTDTQYF
TRBV15 | . | 16 | CATSRVSGGMGETQYF
TRBV6-5 | TRBD1 | 14 | CASSRQGAQETQYF
TRBV6-5 | TRBD1 | 14 | CASSRSQGNQPQHF
TRBV7-3 | TRBD2 | 16 | CASSTQAGASYNEQFF